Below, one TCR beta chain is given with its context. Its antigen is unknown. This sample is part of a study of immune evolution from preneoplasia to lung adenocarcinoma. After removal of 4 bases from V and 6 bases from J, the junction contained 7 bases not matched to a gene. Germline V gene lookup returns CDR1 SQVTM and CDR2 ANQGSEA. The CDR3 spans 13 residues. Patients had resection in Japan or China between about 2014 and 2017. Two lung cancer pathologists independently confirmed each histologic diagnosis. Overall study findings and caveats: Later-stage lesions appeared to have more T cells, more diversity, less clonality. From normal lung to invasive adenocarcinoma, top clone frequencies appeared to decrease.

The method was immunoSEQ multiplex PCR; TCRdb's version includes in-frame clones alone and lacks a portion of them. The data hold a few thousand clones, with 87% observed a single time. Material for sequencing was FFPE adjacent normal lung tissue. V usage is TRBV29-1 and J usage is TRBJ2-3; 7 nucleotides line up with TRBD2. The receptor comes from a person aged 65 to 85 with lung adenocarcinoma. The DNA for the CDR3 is TGCAGCGTTGTCGGGGGGAGTAAGGATACGCAGTATTTT. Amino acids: CSVVGGSKDTQYF.